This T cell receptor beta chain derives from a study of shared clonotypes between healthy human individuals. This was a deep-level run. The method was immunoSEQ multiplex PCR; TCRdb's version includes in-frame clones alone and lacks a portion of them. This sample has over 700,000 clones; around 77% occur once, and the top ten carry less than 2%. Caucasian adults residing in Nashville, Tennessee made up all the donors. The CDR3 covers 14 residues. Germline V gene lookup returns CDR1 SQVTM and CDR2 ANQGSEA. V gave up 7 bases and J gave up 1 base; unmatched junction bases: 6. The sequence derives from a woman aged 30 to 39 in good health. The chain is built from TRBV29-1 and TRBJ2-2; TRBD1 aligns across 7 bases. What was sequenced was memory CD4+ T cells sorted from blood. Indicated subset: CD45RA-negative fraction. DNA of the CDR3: TGCAGCGCCCTTGACAGGGAGAACACCGGGGAGCTGTTTTTT. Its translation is CSALDRENTGELFF.